This T cell receptor (beta chain) originates from a study of blood T cells in healthy people across ages. The V gene lost 8 bases and the J gene lost 10 bases, with 19 bases spanning the gap. The length of the CDR3 is 13 residues. A J-beta primer mix and a sample-barcoded 5' primer were used in a second PCR of roughly 6 to 11 cycles. TCRdb independently ran MiXCR on the 5' RACE reads; one entry per CDR3 protein. Among under 2 million distinct CDR3 sequences, about 31% were seen once, and the ten largest hold around 10%. Sequenced sample: blood. The TCR comes from a woman aged 25 to 45 in good health. The chain recombines TRBV12-3 or TRBV12-4 with TRBJ2-3; possible D gene TRBD1, 6 bases. The CDR3 nucleotides are TGTGCCAGCCTTAAAGTGGGACACCAGGCGCAGTATTTT. Encoded protein: CASLKVGHQAQYF.